The 21 T cell receptor beta chains given below trace back to one sample, sequenced in a study of response to subunit inactivated influenza vaccine. TCRdb fed the RT-PCR reads into MiXCR, producing one record per CDR3 protein. The data hold hundreds of thousands of distinct CDR3 sequences, with approximately 15% observed a single time. The sequencing here drew on CD4+ T cells sorted from PBMCs, taken 23 months after vaccination. The receptors shown here come from a man aged 45 to 70 who received an inactivated influenza vaccine.

This clonotype was seen once. The chain couples TRBV20-1 to TRBJ1-5, with unresolved D. CDR1 is DFQATT, CDR2 SNEGSKA, per germline (reference sequence). The CDR3 contains 15 residues. V was shortened by 1 base and J by 6 bases, with 16 bases between the two germline ends. CDR3 sequence reads: CSARGEMTATQPQHF. Here the CDR3 DNA reads TGCAGTGCTAGAGGCGAAATGACTGCCACTCAGCCCCAGCATTTT.

This clonotype was seen a few times. V usage is TRBV3-1 and J usage is TRBJ1-5; no definite D call. CDR3 size: 20 residues. The V gene's germline CDR1 is LGHDT and CDR2 YNNKEL (reference sequence). The V and J ends lost 2 bases and 0 bases respectively, with 23 bases between them. CDR3 residues: CASSQTPGREEVYSNQPQHF. CDR3 coding DNA: TGTGCCAGCAGCCAAACCCCGGGCCGCGAAGAAGTTTATAGCAATCAGCCCCAGCATTTT.

The V gene is TRBV6-5, the J gene TRBJ2-5; perhaps TRBD2 as D (6 bases). Per germline, CDR1 MNHEY and CDR2 SVGAGI. The CDR3 is 15 residues long. The germline V and J ends were trimmed by 2 bases and 5 bases, with 15 bases remaining between them. The DNA of the CDR3 is TGTGCCAGCAGTTACGGGGCGGGGTTATGGGAGACCCAGTACTTC. Protein: CASSYGAGLWETQYF.

This clonotype was seen more than once but under ten times. This chain links TRBV29-1 with TRBJ2-1; TRBD2 agrees at 12 bases. The CDR3 runs 14 residues. Germline V gives CDR1 SQVTM, CDR2 ANQGSEA. Trimming at V came to 7 bases and at J to 4 bases, leaving 5 bases not matched to a gene. CDR3 bases: TGCAGCGAGGGGCTAGCGGGGGGGTACAATGAGCAGTTCTTC. Translation: CSEGLAGGYNEQFF.

This clonotype was found many times. The chain has TRBV29-1 and TRBJ1-1; 9 nucleotides line up with TRBD1. Germline loops: CDR1 SQVTM, CDR2 ANQGSEA. The ends lost 7 bases at V and 10 bases at J; junction bases unmatched: 10. The CDR3 length is 12 residues. Here the CDR3 DNA reads TGCAGCGCGCTATCACAGGGGGCAGGAGCTTTCTTT. Protein product: CSALSQGAGAFF.

The J gene is TRBJ2-6, the V gene TRBV20-1; D not resolved. The CDR3 runs to 15 residues. From germline, CDR1 is DFQATT and CDR2 SNEGSKA (reference sequence). V dropped 1 base and J dropped 0 bases, with 7 bases sitting between them. The CDR3 DNA reads TGCAGTGCTAGAGGCGGAATCTCTGGGGCCAACGTCCTGACTTTC. It codes for CSARGGISGANVLTF.

Ten or more counts support this clonotype. The V and J genes are TRBV6-5 and TRBJ2-7, with TRBD2 identical over 10 bases. The CDR3 totals 16 residues. From germline, CDR1 is MNHEY and CDR2 SVGAGI. Trimming took 2 bases from V and 2 from J; bases not matched to a gene: 6. CDR3 in amino acids: CASSYGLAGAAYEQYF. The DNA for the CDR3 is TGTGCCAGCAGTTACGGGCTAGCGGGGGCCGCCTACGAGCAGTACTTC.

This clonotype was observed a handful of times. V gene TRBV9 combines with J gene TRBJ2-5, with D perhaps TRBD2 (5 bases). The CDR3 runs 13 residues. Trimming took 4 bases from V and 5 from J, leaving 12 bases between them. CDR1 is SGDLS, CDR2 YYNGEE, per germline. CDR3 bases: TGTGCCAGCAGCCTTCATACGGGGGAGACCCAGTACTTC. Encoded protein: CASSLHTGETQYF.

V is TRBV6-5 and J is TRBJ1-6, with a weak D call TRBD1 (6 bases). CDR1 MNHEY and CDR2 SVGAGI come from the germline V gene. V lost 2 bases, J lost 7 bases, and 9 bases lay in between. This CDR3 is built from 14 residues. CDR3 DNA sequence: TGTGCCAGCAGTTACAATCAGGGGAATTCACCCCTCCACTTT. This encodes CASSYNQGNSPLHF.

This chain joins TRBV6-2 or TRBV6-3 and TRBJ2-1; 7 bases match TRBD2. J lost 9 bases, V lost 6 bases, and 5 bases had no gene match. CDR3 size: 12 residues. The germline V gene has CDR1 MNHEY and CDR2 SVGEGT. In DNA, the CDR3 is TGTGCCAGCAGCCCACTAGCGTCTGAGCAGTTCTTC. Translating gives CASSPLASEQFF.

This clonotype has more than one count but fewer than ten. The chain has TRBV7-2 and TRBJ2-7; 8 bases line up with TRBD1. Germline V gene data show CDR1 as SGHTA and CDR2 as FQGNSA. CDR3 length equals 16 residues. The V gene end was trimmed by 5 bases and the J gene end by 7 bases; junction bases not matched to a gene: 16. The DNA for the CDR3 is TGTGCCAGCAGCCCCAATCGGGGCAGGGGGCCAAGGGAGCAGTACTTC. Translation: CASSPNRGRGPREQYF.

This clonotype appeared once. The chain links TRBV10-3 to TRBJ2-1; D might be TRBD2 (6 bases). The CDR3 length is 15 residues. V shed 6 bases and J shed 7 bases, with 19 bases lying between them. Germline V lookup: CDR1 ENHRY, CDR2 SYGVKD. The CDR3 DNA is TGTGCCATCAGGGGGGGTGGTGGGCACGGAAATGAGCAGTTCTTC. Amino acid sequence: CAIRGGGGHGNEQFF.

The chain combines TRBV20-1 with TRBJ1-6; 7 bases match TRBD1. CDR3 length: 14 amino acids. V was pared by 6 bases and J by 7 bases, with 9 bases of the junction left unmatched. The V gene's germline CDR1 is DFQATT and CDR2 SNEGSKA (reference sequence). This CDR3 reads CSAASDRLNSPLHF. In nucleotides, the CDR3 is TGCAGTGCGGCCTCGGACAGGTTAAATTCACCCCTCCACTTT.

The chain joins TRBV28 to TRBJ2-2; tentatively, D is TRBD1 (6 bases). The V gene's germline CDR1 is MDHEN and CDR2 SYDVKM. Trimming cost V 5 bases and J 1 base, with 11 bases left between them. This CDR3 region has 15 residues. In DNA, the CDR3 is TGTGCCAGCAGTCCCCCGACAGGGAACACCGGGGAGCTGTTTTTT. This encodes CASSPPTGNTGELFF.

This clonotype was observed a handful of times. J is TRBJ2-7 and V is TRBV12-3 or TRBV12-4; no reliable D call. The CDR3 spans 12 residues. Trimming pared 6 bases from V and 9 bases from J, leaving 15 bases between. The CDR3 spells CASSYGSNRQYF. In nucleotides, the CDR3 is TGTGCCAGCAGCTACGGGTCTAACAGGCAGTACTTC.

This clonotype was counted a few times. The V call is TRBV29-1, the J call TRBJ2-2; D is unclear. This CDR3 is 10 amino acids long. The V end lost 6 bases, the J end lost 4 bases, and 3 bases lay between the germline ends. Germline CDR1 is SQVTM and CDR2 is ANQGSEA. The CDR3 region has the DNA TGCAGCGTGCTCACCGGGGAGCTGTTTTTT. Its protein is CSVLTGELFF.

This clonotype was detected ten times or more. This chain connects TRBV5-1 to TRBJ2-7, with D perhaps matching TRBD2 (6 bases). This CDR3 has 12 amino acids. The ends were cut back, 4 bases at V and 3 bases at J, with 8 bases in the middle. The germline V gene has CDR1 SGHRS and CDR2 YFSETQ. Written as DNA, the CDR3 is TGCGCCAGCAGCCCGGACTACTACGAGCAGTACTTC. It translates to CASSPDYYEQYF.

This chain uses TRBV3-1 with TRBJ2-7; 12 bases agree with TRBD1. J was trimmed by 6 bases and V by 3 bases; bases with no gene match: 6. The CDR3 is 15 amino acids. The V gene's germline CDR1 is LGHDT and CDR2 YNNKEL (reference sequence). The CDR3 reads CASSQTGTGGIEQYF. CDR3 nucleotide sequence: TGTGCCAGCAGCCAGACCGGGACAGGGGGCATCGAGCAGTACTTC.

This clonotype has more than one count but fewer than ten. V usage is TRBV5-1 and J usage is TRBJ2-7; D is unresolved. In germline, CDR1 is SGHRS, CDR2 YFSETQ. The CDR3 runs 12 residues. V lost 4 bases, J lost 5 bases, and 10 bases lay in between. The CDR3 spells CASSVKGNEQYF. CDR3 coding DNA: TGCGCCAGCAGCGTGAAGGGTAACGAGCAGTACTTC.

This sequence joins TRBV18 and TRBJ1-5, with D perhaps TRBD1 (6 bases). The CDR3 has 16 residues. Germline-derived CDR1 and CDR2 are KGHSH and LQKENI. V dropped 3 bases and J dropped 6 bases, with 18 bases sitting between them. CDR3: CASSPSTGTLGQPQHF. The DNA for the CDR3 is TGTGCCAGCTCACCCTCAACAGGGACGCTGGGTCAGCCCCAGCATTTT.

The gene calls are TRBV4-2 and TRBJ2-7, with TRBD2 matching 8 bases. This CDR3 has 16 amino acids. Germline values: CDR1 LGHNA, CDR2 YNFKEQ. The V gene end was trimmed by 0 bases and the J gene end by 2 bases; junction bases not matched to a gene: 6. Here the CDR3 reads CASSQDNSGITYEQYF. CDR3 nucleotide sequence: TGTGCCAGCAGCCAAGATAATAGCGGGATAACCTACGAGCAGTACTTC.